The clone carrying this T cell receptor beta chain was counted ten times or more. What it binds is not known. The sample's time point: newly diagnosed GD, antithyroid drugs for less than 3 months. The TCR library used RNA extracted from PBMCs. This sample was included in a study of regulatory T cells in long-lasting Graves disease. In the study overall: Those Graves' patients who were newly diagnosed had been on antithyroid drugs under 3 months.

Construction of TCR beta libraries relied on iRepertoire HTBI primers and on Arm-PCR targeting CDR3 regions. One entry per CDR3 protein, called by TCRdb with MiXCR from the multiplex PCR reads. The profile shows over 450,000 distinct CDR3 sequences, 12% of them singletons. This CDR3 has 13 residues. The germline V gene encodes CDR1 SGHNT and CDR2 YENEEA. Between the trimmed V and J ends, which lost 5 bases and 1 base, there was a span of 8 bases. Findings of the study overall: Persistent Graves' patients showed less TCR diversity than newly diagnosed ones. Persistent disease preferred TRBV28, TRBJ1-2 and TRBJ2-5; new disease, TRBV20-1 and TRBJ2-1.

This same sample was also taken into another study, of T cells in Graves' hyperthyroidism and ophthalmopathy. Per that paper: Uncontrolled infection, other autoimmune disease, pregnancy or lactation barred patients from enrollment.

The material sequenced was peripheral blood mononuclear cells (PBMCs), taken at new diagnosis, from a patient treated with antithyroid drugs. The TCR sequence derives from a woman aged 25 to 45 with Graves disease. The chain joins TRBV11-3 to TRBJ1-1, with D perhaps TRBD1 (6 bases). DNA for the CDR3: TGTGCCAGCAGCGAGACAGGGAACACTGAAGCTTTCTTT. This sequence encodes CASSETGNTEAFF.